What follows is one T cell receptor beta chain and its context. Germline loops: CDR1 LNHDA, CDR2 SQIVND (reference sequence). V was pared by 5 bases and J by 7 bases, with 26 bases between. The CDR3 length is 17 residues. In terms of age and location, participants ranged from roughly 18 to 95 years and lived in about two dozen US areas. The study counted Cohort 3 donors as recovered given two negative PCRs, clearance, or symptom resolution. The data originate from a study of blood T cell repertoires in COVID-19. Generated by immunoSEQ multiplex PCR, the TCRdb table keeps only in-frame clones and is missing some. The sample has approximately 200,000 clones, approximately 75% seen once.

This clonotype was obtained from a man aged 35 to 55 who had recovered from COVID-19. V usage is TRBV19 and J usage is TRBJ2-5, with D maybe TRBD2 (6 bases). Input material: PBMCs or T cells enriched from blood (not recorded which). In nucleotides, the CDR3 is TGTGCCAGTAGTCCAGGCCTCGGGAGACCCGGGAAGGTGACCCAGTACTTC. Translated, it gives CASSPGLGRPGKVTQYF.